This T cell receptor (beta chain) stems from a study of post-analysis software for immune sequencing data. Overall study context: Recorded disease courses covered relapsing-remitting, secondary progressive and progressive-relapsing multiple sclerosis. Some patients had no subtype annotation. General observations from the study: Same-batch preparations were strongly co-clustered by F measure. Normalized Chao1 diversity in multiple sclerosis patients fell significantly below that of controls. The study found TRBV5-6, TRBV5-1 and TRBV20-1 among about 5 TRBV segments more frequent in patients than controls.

A remark on this clonotype: The antigen is unknown.

Carried by the TCR beta cDNA libraries were unique molecular identifiers. About 500,000 cDNA molecules were obtained per 1 to 10 million input T cells. TCRdb recomputed calls from the PCR reads with MiXCR, one row per CDR3 protein. Of about 540,000 distinct CDR3 sequences listed, approximately 34% are singletons. V was trimmed by 2 bases and J by 4 bases, leaving 11 bases between them. Germline V gives CDR1 MNHEY, CDR2 SVGEGT. The CDR3 is made up of 14 amino acids. J is TRBJ1-1 and V is TRBV6-2 or TRBV6-3; D gene ambiguous. This TCR was recovered from a girl under 18 with multiple sclerosis. The sequenced sample was blood. CDR3 nucleotide sequence: TGTGCCAGCAGTTACGATTCTTCAAGCACTGAAGCTTTCTTT. Translated, it gives CASSYDSSSTEAFF.